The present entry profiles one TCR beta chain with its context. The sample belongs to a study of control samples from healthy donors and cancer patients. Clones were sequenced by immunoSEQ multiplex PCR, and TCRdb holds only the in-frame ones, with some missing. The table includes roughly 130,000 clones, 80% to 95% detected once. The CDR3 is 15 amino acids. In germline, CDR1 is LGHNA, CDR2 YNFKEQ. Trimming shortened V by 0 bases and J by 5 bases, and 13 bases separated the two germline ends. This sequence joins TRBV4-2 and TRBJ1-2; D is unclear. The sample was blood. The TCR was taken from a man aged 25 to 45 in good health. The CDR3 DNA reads TGTGCCAGCAGCCAAGAGGCCCTTGGTAATTATGGCTACACCTTC. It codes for CASSQEALGNYGYTF.